This TCR beta chain comes out of a study of cytomegalovirus exposure and HLA in healthy donors. Deletions cut 5 bases from V and 7 bases from J, with 17 bases between. The CDR3 consists of 15 residues. Germline CDR1 and CDR2: SGHTA and FQGTGA. A multiplex PCR was run with 60 Vbeta primers and 13 Jbeta primers. The method was immunoSEQ multiplex PCR; TCRdb's version includes in-frame clones alone and lacks a portion of them. The sample yields fewer than 250,000 clones, more than 75% seen once. This chain links TRBV7-3 with TRBJ2-2; perhaps TRBD1 as D (5 bases). The TCR originated in a man aged 35-49 years in good health and CMV-seropositive. Sequencing input: PBMCs. CDR3 protein: CASSPRPGQGGELFF. Here the CDR3 DNA reads TGTGCCAGCAGCCCCCGACCAGGCCAGGGCGGGGAGCTGTTTTTT.